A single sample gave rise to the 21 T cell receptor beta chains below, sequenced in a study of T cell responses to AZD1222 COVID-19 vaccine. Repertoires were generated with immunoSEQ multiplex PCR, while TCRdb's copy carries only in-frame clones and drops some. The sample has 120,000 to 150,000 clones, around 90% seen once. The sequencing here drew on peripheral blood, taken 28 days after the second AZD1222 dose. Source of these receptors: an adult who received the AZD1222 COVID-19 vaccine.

The CDR3 region has the DNA TGCGCCAGCAGCTTGTGGGGATCTAGCACAGATACGCAGTATTTT. Protein sequence: CASSLWGSSTDTQYF. This chain connects TRBV5-1 to TRBJ2-3; D is unresolved. The CDR3 is 15 residues long. With 1 base removed from V and 0 bases from J, the gap between germline ends came to 9 bases. CDR1 is SGHRS and CDR2 is YFSETQ in the germline V gene.

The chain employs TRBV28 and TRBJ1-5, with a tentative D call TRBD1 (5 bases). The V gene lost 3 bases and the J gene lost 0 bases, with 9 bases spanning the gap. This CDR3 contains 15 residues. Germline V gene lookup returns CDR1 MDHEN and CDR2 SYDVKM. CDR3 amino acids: CASSLGTYSNQPQHF. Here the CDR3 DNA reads TGTGCCAGCAGTTTGGGGACCTATAGCAATCAGCCCCAGCATTTT. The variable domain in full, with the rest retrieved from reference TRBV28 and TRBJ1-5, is DVKVTQSSRYLVKRTGEKVFLECVQDMDHENMFWYRQDPGLGLRLIYFSYDVKMKEKGDIPEGYSVSREKKERFSLILESASTNQTSMYLCASSLGTYSNQPQHFGDGTRLSIL.

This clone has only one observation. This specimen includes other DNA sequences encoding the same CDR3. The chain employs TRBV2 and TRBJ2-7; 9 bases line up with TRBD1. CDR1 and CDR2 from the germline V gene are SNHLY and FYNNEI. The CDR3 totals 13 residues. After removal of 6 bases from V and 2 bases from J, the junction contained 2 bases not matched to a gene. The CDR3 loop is CASSGQGTYEQYF. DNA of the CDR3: TGTGCCAGCAGCGGACAGGGGACCTACGAGCAGTACTTC.

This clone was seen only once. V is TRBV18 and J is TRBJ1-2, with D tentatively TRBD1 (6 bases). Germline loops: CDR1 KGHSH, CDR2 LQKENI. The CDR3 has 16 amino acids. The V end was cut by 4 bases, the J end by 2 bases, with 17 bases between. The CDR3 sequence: CASSLGQPQDNYGYTF. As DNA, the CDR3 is TGTGCCAGCTCACTTGGACAGCCCCAAGACAACTATGGCTACACCTTC.

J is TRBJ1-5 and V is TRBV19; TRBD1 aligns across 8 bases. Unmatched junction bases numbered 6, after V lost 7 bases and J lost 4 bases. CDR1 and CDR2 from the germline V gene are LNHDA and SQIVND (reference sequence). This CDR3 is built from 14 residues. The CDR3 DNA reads TGTGCCAGTACCAAGACAGGGGAAAATCAGCCCCAGCATTTT. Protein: CASTKTGENQPQHF. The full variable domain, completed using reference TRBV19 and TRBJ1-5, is DGGITQSPKYLFRKEGQNVTLSCEQNLNHDAMYWYRQDPGQGLRLIYYSQIVNDFQKGDIAEGYSVSREKKESFPLTVTSAQKNPTAFYLCASTKTGENQPQHFGDGTRLSIL.

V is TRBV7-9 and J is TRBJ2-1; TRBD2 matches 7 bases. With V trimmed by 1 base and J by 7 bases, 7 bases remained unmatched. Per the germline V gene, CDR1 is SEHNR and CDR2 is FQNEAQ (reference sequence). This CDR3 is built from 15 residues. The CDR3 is CASSLVSRGVNEQFF. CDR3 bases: TGTGCCAGCAGCTTAGTATCTCGGGGGGTGAATGAGCAGTTCTTC. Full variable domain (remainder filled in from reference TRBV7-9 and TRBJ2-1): DTGVSQNPRHKITKRGQNVTFRCDPISEHNRLYWYRQTLGQGPEFLTYFQNEAQLEKSRLLSDRFSAERPKGSFSTLEIQRTEQGDSAMYLCASSLVSRGVNEQFFGPGTRLTVL.

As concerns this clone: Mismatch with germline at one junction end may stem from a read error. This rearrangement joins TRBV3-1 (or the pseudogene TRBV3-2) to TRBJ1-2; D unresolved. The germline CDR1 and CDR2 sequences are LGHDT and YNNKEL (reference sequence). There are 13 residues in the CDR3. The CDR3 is CASSQDTGVVEAF. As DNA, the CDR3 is TGTGCCAGCAGCCAAGATACGGGAGTGGTTGAGGCCTTC.

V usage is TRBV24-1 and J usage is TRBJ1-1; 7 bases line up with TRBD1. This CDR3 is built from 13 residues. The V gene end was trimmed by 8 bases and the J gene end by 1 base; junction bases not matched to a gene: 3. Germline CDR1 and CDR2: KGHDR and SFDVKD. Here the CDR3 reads CATNGQENTEAFF. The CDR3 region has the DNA TGTGCCACCAATGGACAGGAGAACACTGAAGCTTTCTTT.

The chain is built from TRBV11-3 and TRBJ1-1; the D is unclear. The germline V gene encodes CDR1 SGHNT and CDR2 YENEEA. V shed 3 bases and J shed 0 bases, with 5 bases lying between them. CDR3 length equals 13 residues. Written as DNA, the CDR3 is TGTGCCAGCAGCTTCCTTATGAACACTGAAGCTTTCTTT. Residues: CASSFLMNTEAFF.

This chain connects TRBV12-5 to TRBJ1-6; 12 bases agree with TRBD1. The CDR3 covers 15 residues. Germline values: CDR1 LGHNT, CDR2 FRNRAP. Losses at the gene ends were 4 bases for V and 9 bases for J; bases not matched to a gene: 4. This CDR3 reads CASGWDRGLGSPLHF. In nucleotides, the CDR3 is TGTGCTAGTGGTTGGGACAGGGGGCTCGGTTCACCCCTCCACTTT. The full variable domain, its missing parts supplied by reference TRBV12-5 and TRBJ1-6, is DARVTQTPRHKVTEMGQEVTMRCQPILGHNTVFWYRQTMMQGLELLAYFRNRAPLDDSGMPKDRFSAEMPDATLATLKIQPSEPRDSAVYFCASGWDRGLGSPLHFGNGTRLTVT.

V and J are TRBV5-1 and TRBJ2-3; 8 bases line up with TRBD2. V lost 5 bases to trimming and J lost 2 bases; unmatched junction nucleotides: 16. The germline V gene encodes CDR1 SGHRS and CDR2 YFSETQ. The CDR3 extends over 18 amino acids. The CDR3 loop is CASRGGIWRGDITDTQYF. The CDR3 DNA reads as TGCGCCAGCAGGGGAGGAATATGGCGGGGGGATATCACAGATACGCAGTATTTT.

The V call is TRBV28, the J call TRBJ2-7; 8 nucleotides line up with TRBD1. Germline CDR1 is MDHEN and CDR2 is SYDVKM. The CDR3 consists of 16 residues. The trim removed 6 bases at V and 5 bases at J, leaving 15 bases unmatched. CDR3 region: CASRKRTGTIPNEQYF. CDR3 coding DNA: TGTGCCAGCAGAAAACGGACAGGGACAATCCCAAACGAGCAGTACTTC.

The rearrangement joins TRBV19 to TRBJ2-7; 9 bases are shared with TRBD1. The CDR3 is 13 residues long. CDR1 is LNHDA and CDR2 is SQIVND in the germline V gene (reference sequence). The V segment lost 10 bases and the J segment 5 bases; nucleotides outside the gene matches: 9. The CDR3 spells CATRDRETHEQYF. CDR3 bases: TGTGCCACCCGGGACAGGGAAACCCACGAGCAGTACTTC. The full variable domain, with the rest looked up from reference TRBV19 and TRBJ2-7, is DGGITQSPKYLFRKEGQNVTLSCEQNLNHDAMYWYRQDPGQGLRLIYYSQIVNDFQKGDIAEGYSVSREKKESFPLTVTSAQKNPTAFYLCATRDRETHEQYFGPGTRLTVT.

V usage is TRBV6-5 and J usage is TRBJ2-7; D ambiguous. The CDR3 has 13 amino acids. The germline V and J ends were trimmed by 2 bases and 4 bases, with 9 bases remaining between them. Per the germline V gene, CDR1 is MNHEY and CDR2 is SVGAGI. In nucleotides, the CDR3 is TGTGCCAGCAGTTACAACCAGGAGTACGAGCAGTACTTC. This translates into CASSYNQEYEQYF.

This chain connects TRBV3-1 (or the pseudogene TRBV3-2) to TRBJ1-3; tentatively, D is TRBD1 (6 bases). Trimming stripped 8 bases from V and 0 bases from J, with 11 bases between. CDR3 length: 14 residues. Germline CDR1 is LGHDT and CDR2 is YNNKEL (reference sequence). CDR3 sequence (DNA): TGTGCCAGCCAGGGGTCACCCTCTGGAAACACCATATATTTT. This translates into CASQGSPSGNTIYF.

The CDR3, as DNA: TGCAGCGTTCTTACTAGCGGGAGCAATGAGCAGTTCTTC. Amino acid sequence: CSVLTSGSNEQFF. This chain links TRBV29-1 with TRBJ2-1, with 11 bases matching TRBD2. The germline V gene has CDR1 SQVTM and CDR2 ANQGSEA. There are 13 residues in the CDR3. With V trimmed by 5 bases and J by 6 bases, 3 bases remained unmatched.

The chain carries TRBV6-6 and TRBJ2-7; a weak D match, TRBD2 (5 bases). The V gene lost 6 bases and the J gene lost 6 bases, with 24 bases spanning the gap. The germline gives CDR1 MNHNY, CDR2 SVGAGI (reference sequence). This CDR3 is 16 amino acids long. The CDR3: CASRDLLGFVFFEQYF. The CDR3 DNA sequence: TGTGCCAGCAGGGACTTACTTGGGTTCGTCTTTTTCGAGCAGTACTTC.

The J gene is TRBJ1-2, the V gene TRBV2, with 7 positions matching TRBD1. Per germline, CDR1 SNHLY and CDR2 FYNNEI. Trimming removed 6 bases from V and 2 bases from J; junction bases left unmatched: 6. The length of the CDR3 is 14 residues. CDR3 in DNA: TGTGCCAGCAGCCGGGAGACAGGGAACTATGGCTACACCTTC. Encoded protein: CASSRETGNYGYTF.

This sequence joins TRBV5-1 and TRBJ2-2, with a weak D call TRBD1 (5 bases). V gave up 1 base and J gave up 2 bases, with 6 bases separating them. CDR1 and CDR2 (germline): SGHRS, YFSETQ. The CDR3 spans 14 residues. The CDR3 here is CASSLQGNTGELFF. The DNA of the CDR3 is TGCGCCAGCAGCTTGCAGGGCAACACCGGGGAGCTGTTTTTT.

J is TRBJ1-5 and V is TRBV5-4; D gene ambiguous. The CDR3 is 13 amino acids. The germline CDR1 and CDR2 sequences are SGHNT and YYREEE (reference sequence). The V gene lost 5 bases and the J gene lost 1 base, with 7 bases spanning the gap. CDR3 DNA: TGTGCCAGCAGTTCCGACAGCAATCAGCCCCAGCATTTT. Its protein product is CASSSDSNQPQHF.

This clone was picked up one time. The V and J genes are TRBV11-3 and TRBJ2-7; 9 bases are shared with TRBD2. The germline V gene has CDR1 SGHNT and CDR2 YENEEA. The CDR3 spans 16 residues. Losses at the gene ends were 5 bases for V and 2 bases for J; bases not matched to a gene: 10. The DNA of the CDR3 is TGTGCCAGCAGCCTCTCACTAGCGGGTCCCACCTACGAGCAGTACTTC. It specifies CASSLSLAGPTYEQYF.